This is a list of T cell receptor beta chains from one sample in a study of shared T cell receptors in the human thymus. Method: immunoSEQ multiplex PCR; TCRdb's copy keeps in-frame clones and lacks some. Among 500,000 to 750,000 clones listed, roughly 90% were seen once. These data were also reused for a study on human thymus T cells.

Material for sequencing was thymocytes. The receptors originated from a boy younger than two with a congenital heart defect. Both conserved end residues are part of each CDR3. D genes are given only for firm matches.

CASSSGLARGGDYEQYF	TRBD2	TRBJ2-7	TRBV7-9
CASSLGLAGGPHNEQFF	TRBD2	TRBJ2-1	TRBV11-2
CASSFSTGELFF	.	TRBJ2-2	TRBV11-1
CASSPKKTSGTTWEQYF	TRBD2	TRBJ2-7	TRBV14
CASTSLAGRGNEQFF	TRBD2	TRBJ2-1	TRBV2
CASSMGTGNTEAFF	TRBD1	TRBJ1-1	TRBV19
CASSYNPWTGGSYEQYF	TRBD1	TRBJ2-7	TRBV7-3
CASSLDNRGPEAFF	TRBD1	TRBJ1-1	TRBV11-2
CASSPPGQSSYEQYF	TRBD1	TRBJ2-7	TRBV7-9
CASEIAGEQYF	TRBD2	TRBJ2-7	TRBV25-1
CASSQGARAYNEQFF	TRBD1	TRBJ2-1	TRBV5-6
CASSSTGLAKGANVLTF	TRBD2	TRBJ2-6	TRBV5-1
CASRHSGRVGKTEAFF	.	TRBJ1-1	TRBV5-4
CASSQSKVEGRAEQFF	TRBD2	TRBJ2-1	TRBV23-1
CASSSRQTLDPPTNEKLFF	.	TRBJ1-4	TRBV28
CASSGGQGVRGNEQFF	.	TRBJ2-1	TRBV6-1
CASSLGPQEREADYEQYF	TRBD2	TRBJ2-7	TRBV11-2
CASSPPGSYEQYF	.	TRBJ2-7	TRBV27
CASSRPRGAGETQYF	.	TRBJ2-5	TRBV5-1
CATSSRVVNYGYTF	.	TRBJ1-2	TRBV15
CASSRDSGPGNTIYF	TRBD1	TRBJ1-3	TRBV5-6
CATTGWGTGELFF	.	TRBJ2-2	TRBV28
CASGLPLTGAPNTEAFF	TRBD1	TRBJ1-1	TRBV12-5
CASSQPTGGKSSGNTIYF	TRBD1	TRBJ1-3	TRBV4-1
CASSLETSGSYEQYF	TRBD2	TRBJ2-7	TRBV27
CATSFTRGGENYEQYF	TRBD2	TRBJ2-7	TRBV15
CSAPGQVKAFF	TRBD1	TRBJ1-1	TRBV20-1
CASSLFREGGMKETQYF	TRBD2	TRBJ2-5	TRBV7-2
CATNGRGLAFSSYEQYF	TRBD2	TRBJ2-7	TRBV10-3
CASSLQGWRSGRSDTDTQYF	TRBD2	TRBJ2-3	TRBV5-1
CAISRLTSGDSYEQYF	TRBD2	TRBJ2-7	TRBV10-3
CAWSVRSQGGTGELFF	.	TRBJ2-2	TRBV30
CASAVPYGYTF	.	TRBJ1-2	TRBV6-6
CASSPKDRGLEQYF	TRBD1	TRBJ2-7	TRBV14
CSVEAHTYSTDTQYF	.	TRBJ2-3	TRBV29-1
CASSYHKFPYNEQFF	.	TRBJ2-1	TRBV6-5
CASSQDFVGAAAEQYF	.	.	TRBV4-2
CASRPGTEGTDTQYF	TRBD1	TRBJ2-3	TRBV27